The clone carrying this TCR beta chain was seen just once. Its antigen is still unknown. The sample comes from a study of shared clonotypes between healthy human individuals. Notes on the study in general: Donors were few, which limited the genetic and exposure-history diversity represented. Naive subsets typically showed greater estimated richness than memory subsets. Large sequencing depth failed to make sorted-subset sequencing complete, rarefaction showed.

The assay was immunoSEQ multiplex PCR, and TCRdb's table has in-frame clones only and misses some. The sample includes about 2.4 million clones, roughly 93% of them seen just once. This TCR was sampled from a man between 18 and 29 years old in good health. Some clones in this sample may be carry-over from other donors' samples. The sequencing input was naive CD4+ T cells from PBMCs. Noted subset: CD45RA+ positively selected.

The DNA for the CDR3 is TGCAGCGTAAGGGGGTTCGGGATCTACGAGCAGTACTTC. Translated, it gives CSVRGFGIYEQYF. This chain joins TRBV29-1 and TRBJ2-7; D is perhaps TRBD1 (6 bases). V lost 6 bases and J 3 bases, leaving 15 bases between the germline ends. The CDR3 has 13 residues. The V gene's germline CDR1 is SQVTM and CDR2 ANQGSEA.